The next 18 T cell receptor beta chains were all read from a single sample in a study of TIL therapy for anti-PD-1-resistant metastatic lung cancer. The time point denotes: pre-treatment sample, taken before nivolumab and TIL therapy. The libraries were made with immunoSEQ v3. Libraries were prepared by immunoSEQ multiplex PCR; TCRdb keeps only in-frame clonotypes and omits some of them. Among 25,000 to 40,000 clones listed, 70% to 80% were seen once. The sample here was blood, taken at baseline. The receptors come from a woman between 30 and 80 years old with non-small cell lung cancer.

The V gene is TRBV7-9, the J gene TRBJ1-1, with a tentative D call TRBD1 (5 bases). CDR1 and CDR2 from the germline V gene are SEHNR and FQNEAQ (reference sequence). The CDR3 extends over 14 amino acids. V lost 3 bases to trimming and J lost 4 bases, with 12 bases between them. DNA of the CDR3: TGTGCCAGCAGCTTCCGCAGGGTCGGCACTGAAGCTTTCTTT. Translating gives CASSFRRVGTEAFF.

The V and J genes are TRBV19 and TRBJ2-5, with D perhaps given as TRBD1 or TRBD2 (5 bases each). Per germline, CDR1 LNHDA and CDR2 SQIVND (reference sequence). This CDR3 is built from 16 residues. Trimming took 0 bases from V and 7 from J, leaving 18 bases between them. The CDR3 region has the DNA TGTGCCAGTAGTATAGATCGGGGCGTGAAGGGCGGGACCCAGTACTTC. As protein: CASSIDRGVKGGTQYF.

The chain carries TRBV11-2 and TRBJ2-5; tentatively, D is TRBD2 (6 bases). This CDR3 is 15 amino acids long. Germline V gives CDR1 SGHAT, CDR2 FQNNGV. The V end lost 5 bases, the J end lost 5 bases, and 18 bases lay between the germline ends. CDR3 coding DNA: TGTGCCAGCAGCGCCCTCCAGTGGGCGGGGGAGACCCAGTACTTC. Residues: CASSALQWAGETQYF.

This clone was detected only a few times. The J gene is TRBJ1-5, the V gene TRBV2, with no clear D. This CDR3 comprises 12 residues. Trimming took 2 bases from V and 13 from J, leaving 12 bases between them. The germline CDR1 and CDR2 sequences are SNHLY and FYNNEI. DNA for the CDR3: TGTGCCAGCAGTGAACGGAGGAGGGAACAGCATTTT. Protein: CASSERRREQHF.

The gene calls are TRBV7-9 and TRBJ1-1, with no clear D. This CDR3 contains 14 residues. Germline V gene sequence: CDR1 SEHNR, CDR2 FQNEAQ (reference sequence). V lost 5 bases, J lost 0 bases, and 10 bases lay in between. The CDR3 DNA reads as TGTGCCAGCAGCATTGAGACGGTGAACACTGAAGCTTTCTTT. As protein: CASSIETVNTEAFF.

The V gene is TRBV5-8, the J gene TRBJ1-2; tentative D call: TRBD1 (6 bases). The germline CDR1 and CDR2 sequences are SGHTS and YDEGEE. This CDR3 contains 15 residues. The germline V and J ends were trimmed by 0 bases and 6 bases, with 15 bases remaining between them. The CDR3 coding sequence is TGTGCCAGCAGCTTGGCGGCAGGGGCTGGTGATGGCTACACCTTC. Amino acids: CASSLAAGAGDGYTF.

This clone showed up just a few times. The chain recombines TRBV30 with TRBJ1-5; a weak D match, TRBD1 (6 bases). Looked up from germline, CDR1 is GTSNPN and CDR2 is SVGIG (reference sequence). The CDR3 covers 13 residues. V was shortened by 2 bases and J by 3 bases, with 8 bases between the two germline ends. DNA of the CDR3: TGTGCCTGGAGTAGGGGGACCAATCAGCCCCAGCATTTT. Translated: CAWSRGTNQPQHF.

The chain links TRBV4-2 to TRBJ1-2; 7 bases map to TRBD1. J lost 6 bases, V lost 0 bases, and 7 bases had no gene match. The CDR3 is 15 residues long. Germline V CDR1 and CDR2: LGHNA, YNFKEQ. The CDR3 DNA reads TGTGCCAGCAGCCAAGAACAGGGGTATGCCGATGGCTACACCTTC. It yields the protein CASSQEQGYADGYTF.

This clone has just one count. The rearrangement joins TRBV7-2 to TRBJ2-7; D is possibly TRBD2 (6 bases). CDR1 and CDR2 (germline): SGHTA, FQGNSA. V lost 5 bases and J 1 base, leaving 21 bases between the germline ends. CDR3 length: 17 residues. The CDR3 here is CASSPTRDFGLSYEQYF. CDR3 in DNA: TGTGCCAGCAGCCCGACGAGGGACTTTGGGTTATCCTACGAGCAGTACTTC.

This clone was seen a few times. The chain couples TRBV4-1 to TRBJ2-5, with D hard to call. V was trimmed by 1 base and J by 5 bases, leaving 8 bases between them. CDR1 and CDR2 (germline): MGHRA, YSYEKL. The CDR3 contains 13 residues. In DNA, the CDR3 is TGCGCCAGCAGCCAAGCCTTACGGGAGACCCAGTACTTC. Translated: CASSQALRETQYF.

The J gene is TRBJ2-3, the V gene TRBV5-6; unclear D gene. Looked up from germline, CDR1 is SGHDT and CDR2 is YYEEEE. V lost 2 bases and J 4 bases, leaving 11 bases between the germline ends. The CDR3 runs to 14 residues. CDR3 amino acids: CASSFTERADTQYF. The CDR3 DNA reads TGTGCCAGCAGCTTCACTGAAAGGGCAGATACGCAGTATTTT.

V is TRBV5-1 and J is TRBJ2-3, with D tentatively TRBD1 or TRBD2 (6 bases each). CDR1 is SGHRS and CDR2 is YFSETQ in the germline V gene. V was trimmed by 0 bases and J by 6 bases, leaving 17 bases between them. The CDR3 length is 16 residues. The CDR3 sequence: CASSLAGGAQGDTQYF. The CDR3, as DNA: TGCGCCAGCAGCTTGGCCGGCGGGGCCCAGGGGGATACGCAGTATTTT.

This chain uses TRBV7-9 with TRBJ2-1; 8 bases line up with TRBD2. With V trimmed by 9 bases and J by 6 bases, 7 bases remained unmatched. This CDR3 is built from 13 residues. Looked up from germline, CDR1 is SEHNR and CDR2 is FQNEAQ (reference sequence). The CDR3 bases are TGTGCCAGTATAGCGGGGAGAACCAATGAGCAGTTCTTC. This encodes CASIAGRTNEQFF.

This chain links TRBV7-2 with TRBJ2-7; 7 bases line up with TRBD2. CDR1 is SGHTA and CDR2 is FQGNSA in the germline V gene. CDR3 length equals 15 residues. The trim removed 1 base at V and 5 bases at J, leaving 8 bases unmatched. The CDR3 protein is CASSLEAGLWNEQYF. CDR3 coding DNA: TGTGCCAGCAGCTTAGAAGCGGGACTTTGGAACGAGCAGTACTTC.

The V gene is TRBV7-2, the J gene TRBJ1-2; D unresolved. The CDR3 is 17 amino acids. V was clipped by 1 base and J by 8 bases, with 23 bases between them. From germline, CDR1 is SGHTA and CDR2 FQGNSA. CDR3 DNA: TGTGCCAGCAGCTTAGAGGGCGGGGTTCCAGGCGGACGGGGCTACACCTTC. It encodes CASSLEGGVPGGRGYTF. The complete variable domain, with remaining parts taken from reference TRBV7-2 and TRBJ1-2, reads GAGVSQSPSNKVTEKGKDVELRCDPISGHTALYWYRQSLGQGLEFLIYFQGNSAPDKSGLPSDRFSAERTGGSVSTLTIQRTQQEDSAVYLCASSLEGGVPGGRGYTFGSGTRLTVV.

The CDR3 is CASSKTGLAGAAQETQYF. For the CDR3, the DNA is TGTGCCAGCAGCAAAACCGGACTAGCGGGAGCAGCCCAAGAGACCCAGTACTTC. The chain couples TRBV21-1 to TRBJ2-5; the listed D gene, TRBD2, was not tested against the DNA. TRBV21-1 is tagged as a pseudogene. The CDR3 extends over 18 amino acids.

Here the CDR3 reads CASSQESVAYEQYF. CDR3 DNA: TGCGCCAGCAGCCAAGAATCAGTCGCCTACGAGCAGTACTTC. The chain is built from TRBV4-1 and TRBJ2-7; D gene unclear. The CDR3 length is 14 residues. The germline V gene encodes CDR1 MGHRA and CDR2 YSYEKL. The V end lost 0 bases, the J end lost 2 bases, and 8 bases lay between the germline ends.

This clone appeared a few times. The chain has TRBV6-5 and TRBJ2-7; D could derive from TRBD1 or TRBD2 (5 bases each). V was trimmed by 0 bases and J by 2 bases, leaving 14 bases between them. Germline CDR1 MNHEY, CDR2 SVGAGI. This CDR3 region has 16 residues. CDR3 amino acids: CASSYSVTRGTYEQYF. The CDR3 DNA reads TGTGCCAGCAGTTACTCGGTAACTAGGGGAACCTACGAGCAGTACTTC.